This is a list of T cell receptor beta chains from one sample in a study of T cell changes during pregnancy in multiple sclerosis. Sequenced by immunoSEQ multiplex PCR; TCRdb stores in-frame clones only, minus some. Seen here are about 100,000 clones, around 93% observed once, and the top ten hold approximately 0.88%. Sequenced material: peripheral blood, taken before pregnancy. Every receptor here comes from a female donor with multiple sclerosis, enrolled in a pregnancy study. CDR3s include the opening cysteine and the closing phenylalanine or tryptophan. A D gene is named only where the DNA matches it firmly. Some rows have no size entry. The others give once, few or many, or a class for an expanded clone.

TRBV7-2	15	-	-	TRBJ2-3	TGTGCCAGCAGCCCCAGGGGAGGGCAAATAGATACGCAGTATTTT	CASSPRGGQIDTQYF
TRBV19	13	TRBD1	-	TRBJ2-1	TGTGCCAGTAGTATTGACAGGGTGGATGAGCAGTTCTTC	CASSIDRVDEQFF
TRBV5-1	15	-	-	TRBJ2-7	TGCGCCAGCAGCTTGGAGGTCGGGAGCTCCTACGAGCAGTACTTC	CASSLEVGSSYEQYF
TRBV5-1	15	-	-	TRBJ2-5	TGCGCCAGCAGCTTGGGCTCACAGGGAAAAGAGACCCAGTACTTC	CASSLGSQGKETQYF
TRBV23-1	13	TRBD1	-	TRBJ2-1	TGCGCCAGACCGGGACAGGGGTACCATGAGCAGTTCTTC	CARPGQGYHEQFF
TRBV6-1	14	-	-	TRBJ1-2	TGTGCCAGCAGTGGGTTGGACATAAACTATGGCTACACCTTC	CASSGLDINYGYTF
TRBV7-9	13	-	-	TRBJ2-7	TGTGCCAGCAGCTTACAGGGAATTTACGAGCAGTACTTC	CASSLQGIYEQYF
TRBV28	15	-	-	TRBJ1-2	TGTGCCAGCAGTCGCTCCAACCGACAGGTGGTTGGCTACACCTTC	CASSRSNRQVVGYTF
TRBV2	14	TRBD1	-	TRBJ2-7	TGTGCCACCTCGACAGGGGCAACCGTCTACGAGCAGTACTTC	CATSTGATVYEQYF
TRBV7-9	14	-	-	TRBJ2-7	TGTGCCAGCAGCTTAGAGAGTGGTTCCCACGAGCAGTACTTC	CASSLESGSHEQYF
TRBV6-6	14	TRBD2	-	TRBJ2-3	TGTGCCAGCAGTTCGACTAGCGGGAGGGATACGCAGTATTTT	CASSSTSGRDTQYF
TRBV6-5	14	-	-	TRBJ2-7	TGTGCCAGCAGCTCTACAGGGATGGCCTACGAGCAGTACTTC	CASSSTGMAYEQYF
TRBV28	14	TRBD1	-	TRBJ2-2	TGTGCCAGCGAGACAGGGGGGAACACCGGGGAGCTGTTTTTT	CASETGGNTGELFF
TRBV5-1	18	TRBD2	-	TRBJ2-5	TGCGCCAGCAGCGGGGGACTAGCGGGAGGGCCGCTCCAAGAGACCCAGTACTTC	CASSGGLAGGPLQETQYF
TRBV5-1	15	-	once	TRBJ1-2	TGCGCCAGCAGCTTGGGGGGCGTTAAGTCCTATGGCTACACCTTC	CASSLGGVKSYGYTF
TRBV6-1	15	TRBD1	-	TRBJ2-7	TGTGCCAGCAGTGAAGGGACAGGGTCCTCCTACGAGCAGTACTTC	CASSEGTGSSYEQYF
TRBV14	15	-	-	TRBJ2-3	TGTGCCAGCAGCCAAGACGGGCTAGCGCCAGATACGCAGTATTTT	CASSQDGLAPDTQYF
TRBV2	15	TRBD1	-	TRBJ1-2	TGTGCCAGCAGTAGGGGACAGGGACGAACCTATGGCTACACCTTC	CASSRGQGRTYGYTF
TRBV28	15	TRBD2	-	TRBJ2-7	TGTGCCAGCAGTTCTCTGACTAGCGGGAGGTACGAGCAGTACTTC	CASSSLTSGRYEQYF
TRBV6-1	10	-	-	TRBJ1-1	TGTGCCAGGACAGCTACTGAAGCTTTCTTT	CARTATEAFF
TRBV7-9	15	TRBD2	-	TRBJ2-1	TGTGCCAGCAGCCCCGTCGGTAGCGGGTACAATGAGCAGTTCTTC	CASSPVGSGYNEQFF
TRBV5-1	15	-	-	TRBJ2-5	TGCGCCAGCAGCCACCAGGGGTCCAGCCAAGAGACCCAGTACTTC	CASSHQGSSQETQYF
TRBV18	17	TRBD2	-	TRBJ2-5	TGTGCCAGCTCACCACTAGCACTAGCGGGCAACCAAGAGACCCAGTACTTC	CASSPLALAGNQETQYF
TRBV6-6	16	TRBD2	once	TRBJ2-5	TGTGCCAGCAGTTATGGGCTAGCGGGAGCTGGTGAGACCCAGTACTTC	CASSYGLAGAGETQYF
TRBV7-8	13	-	-	TRBJ1-1	TGTGCCAGCAGCCGACCGGGGGACACTGAAGCTTTCTTT	CASSRPGDTEAFF
TRBV11-2	14	TRBD2	-	TRBJ2-7	TGTGCCAGCAGCTTCGGGGGAGGGGTGTACGAGCAGTACTTC	CASSFGGGVYEQYF